This T cell receptor (beta chain) was captured in a study of blood T cell repertoires in COVID-19. Study at large: The origin of the acute and convalescent COVID-19 samples was the United States, Italy and Spain. T cells, B-cell-depleted T cells, or PBMCs provided the cDNA or gDNA that served as material.

With V trimmed by 6 bases and J by 0 bases, 15 bases remained unmatched. The CDR3 length is 20 residues. The V gene's germline CDR1 is KGHSH and CDR2 LQKENI. Participants spanned ages about 18 to 90 years and resided in over 20 US areas. Donors were grouped by their self-reported clinical history. TCRdb keeps only in-frame clones here, not all; method: immunoSEQ multiplex PCR. The table lists some 380,000 clones, approximately 86% of them singletons. V is TRBV18 and J is TRBJ2-3; 13 nucleotides align to TRBD2. Sequenced material: PBMCs or T cells enriched from blood (not recorded which). This sequence was found in a middle-aged woman with acute COVID-19. The CDR3 region has the DNA TGTGCCAGCTCCCGGGAACCGGGACTAGCGGGGTCCACCAGCACAGATACGCAGTATTTT. Protein product: CASSREPGLAGSTSTDTQYF. Full variable domain (missing parts from reference TRBV18 and TRBJ2-3): NAGVMQNPRHLVRRRGQEARLRCSPMKGHSHVYWYRQLPEEGLKFMVYLQKENIIDESGMPKERFSAEFPKEGPSILRIQQVVRGDSAAYFCASSREPGLAGSTSTDTQYFGPGTRLTVL.